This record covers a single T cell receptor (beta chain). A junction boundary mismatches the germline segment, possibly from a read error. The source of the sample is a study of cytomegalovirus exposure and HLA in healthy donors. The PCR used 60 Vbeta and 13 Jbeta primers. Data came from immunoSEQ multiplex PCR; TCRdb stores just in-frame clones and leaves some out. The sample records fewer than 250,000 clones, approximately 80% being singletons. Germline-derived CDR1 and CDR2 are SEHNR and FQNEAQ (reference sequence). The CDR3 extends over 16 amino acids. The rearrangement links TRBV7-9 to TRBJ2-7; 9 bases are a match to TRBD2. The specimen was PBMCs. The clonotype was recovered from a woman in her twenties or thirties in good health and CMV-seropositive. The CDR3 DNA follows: TGTTCCAGCAGCTTAGATTCTGCGGGGGGGCGATACGAGCAGTACTTC. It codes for CSSSLDSAGGRYEQYF.